The table lists the clone carrying this T cell receptor beta chain with many counts. The antigen remains undetermined. The sample belongs to a study of HIV-infected patients and healthy controls. Whole-study results and caveats: Healthy controls shared more CDR3 sequences between individuals than HIV-infected patients did.

All unsorted peripheral T cells were captured because whole blood was used without fractionation. cDNA was made from about 500 ng RNA using alpha and beta constant primers. Each of the alpha and beta chains got its own library through chain-specific third strand synthesis with indices. One primer pair amplified all rearrangements per chain; each cDNA got molecular barcodes. A short first PCR added P5 and P7 adapter elements and a second index. TCRdb reprocessed the 5' RACE reads with MiXCR, giving one entry per CDR3 protein. This table has under 20,000 distinct CDR3 sequences, about a tenth appearing once. Sequencing was done on a sample of blood. The sequence was obtained from an adult in good health.

As DNA, the CDR3 is TGCAGTGCCCTCCTAGCGGGAGCCGGGGAGCTGTTTTTT. Residues: CSALLAGAGELFF. The genes are TRBV20-1 and TRBJ2-2; 10 bases fit TRBD2. V lost 6 bases, J lost 6 bases, and 4 bases stayed unmatched. The CDR3 totals 13 residues. Germline CDR1 reads DFQATT; CDR2 reads SNEGSKA (reference sequence).